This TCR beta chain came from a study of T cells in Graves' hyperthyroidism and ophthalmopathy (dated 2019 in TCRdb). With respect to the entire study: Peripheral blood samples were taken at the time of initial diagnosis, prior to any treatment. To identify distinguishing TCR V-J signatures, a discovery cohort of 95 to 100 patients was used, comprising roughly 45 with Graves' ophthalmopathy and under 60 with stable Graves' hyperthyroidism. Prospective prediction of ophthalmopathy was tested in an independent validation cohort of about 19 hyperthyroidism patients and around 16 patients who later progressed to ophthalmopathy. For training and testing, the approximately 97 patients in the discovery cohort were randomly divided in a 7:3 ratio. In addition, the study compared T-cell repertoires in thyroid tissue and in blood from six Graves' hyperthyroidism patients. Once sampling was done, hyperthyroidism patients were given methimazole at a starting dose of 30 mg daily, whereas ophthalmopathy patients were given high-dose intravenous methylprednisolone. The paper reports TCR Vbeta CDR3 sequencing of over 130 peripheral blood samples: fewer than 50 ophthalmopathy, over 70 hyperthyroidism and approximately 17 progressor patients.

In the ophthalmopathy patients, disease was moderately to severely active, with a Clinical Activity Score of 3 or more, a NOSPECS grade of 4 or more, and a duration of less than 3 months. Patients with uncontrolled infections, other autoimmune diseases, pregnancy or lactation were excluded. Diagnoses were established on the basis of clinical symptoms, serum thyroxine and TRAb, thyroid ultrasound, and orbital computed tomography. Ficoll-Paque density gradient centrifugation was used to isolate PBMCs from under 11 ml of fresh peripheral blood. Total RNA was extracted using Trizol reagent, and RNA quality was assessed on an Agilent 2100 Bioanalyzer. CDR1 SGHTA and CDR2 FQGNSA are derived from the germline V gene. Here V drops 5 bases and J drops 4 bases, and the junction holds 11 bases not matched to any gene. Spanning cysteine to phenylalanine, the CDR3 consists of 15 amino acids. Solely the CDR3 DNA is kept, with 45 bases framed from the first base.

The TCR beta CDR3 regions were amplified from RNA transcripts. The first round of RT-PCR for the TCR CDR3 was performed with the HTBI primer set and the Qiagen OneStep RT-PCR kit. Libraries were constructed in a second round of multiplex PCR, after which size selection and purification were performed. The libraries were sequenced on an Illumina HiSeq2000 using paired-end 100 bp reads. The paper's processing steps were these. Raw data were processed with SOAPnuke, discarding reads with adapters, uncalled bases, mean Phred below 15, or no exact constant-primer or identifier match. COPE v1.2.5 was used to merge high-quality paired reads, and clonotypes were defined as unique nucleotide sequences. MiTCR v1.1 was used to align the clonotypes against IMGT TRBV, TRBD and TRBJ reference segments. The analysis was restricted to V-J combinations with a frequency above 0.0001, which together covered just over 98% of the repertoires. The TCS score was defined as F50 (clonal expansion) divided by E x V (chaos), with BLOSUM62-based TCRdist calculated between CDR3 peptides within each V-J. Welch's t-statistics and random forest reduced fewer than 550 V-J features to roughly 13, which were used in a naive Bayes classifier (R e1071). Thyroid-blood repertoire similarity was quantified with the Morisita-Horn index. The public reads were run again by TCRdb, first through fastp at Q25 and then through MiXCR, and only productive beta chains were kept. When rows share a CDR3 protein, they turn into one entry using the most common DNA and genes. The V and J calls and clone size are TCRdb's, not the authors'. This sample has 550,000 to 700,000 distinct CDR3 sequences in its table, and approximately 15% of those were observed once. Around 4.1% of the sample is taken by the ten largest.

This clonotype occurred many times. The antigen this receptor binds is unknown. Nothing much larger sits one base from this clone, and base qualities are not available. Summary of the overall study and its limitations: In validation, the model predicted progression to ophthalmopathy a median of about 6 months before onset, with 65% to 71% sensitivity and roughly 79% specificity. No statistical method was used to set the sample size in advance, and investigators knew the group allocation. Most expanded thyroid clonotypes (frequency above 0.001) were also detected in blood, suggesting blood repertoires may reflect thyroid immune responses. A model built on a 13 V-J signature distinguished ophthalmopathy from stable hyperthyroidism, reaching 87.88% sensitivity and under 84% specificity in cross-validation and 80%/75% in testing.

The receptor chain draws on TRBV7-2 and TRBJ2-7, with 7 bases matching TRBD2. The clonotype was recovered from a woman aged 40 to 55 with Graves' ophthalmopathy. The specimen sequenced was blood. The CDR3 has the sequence CASSRPGLTDYEQYF. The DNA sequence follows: TGTGCCAGCAGCCGCCCGGGACTAACTGATTACGAGCAGTACTTC.